These T cell receptor beta chains were read from a single sample in a study of blood T cell repertoires in COVID-19. TCRdb keeps only in-frame clones here, not all; method: immunoSEQ multiplex PCR. The table has more than 70,000 clones, roughly 90% seen once. The material sequenced was peripheral blood. The receptors derive from a woman aged 80 or over with acute or convalescent COVID-19. Each CDR3 is given with its conserved first and last residue.

V	length	J	CDR3
TRBV5-1	13	TRBJ1-1	CASRTGPGTEAFF
TRBV27	13	TRBJ1-3	CASRSYSGNTIYF
TRBV6-4	14	TRBJ2-1	CASSVDRALNEQFF
TRBV6-2/TRBV6-3	15	TRBJ1-2	CASSYDPGFGYGYTF
TRBV5-1	15	TRBJ2-7	CASSLERGDSYEQYF
TRBV3-1/TRBV3-2	14	TRBJ1-1	CASSQIQGQESAFF
TRBV11-2	17	TRBJ2-5	CASSSDLRQGAGETQYF
TRBV4-2	18	TRBJ1-5	CASSRGTQGGFRNQPQHF
TRBV28	17	TRBJ2-5	CASSLGLIAGGIETQYF
TRBV5-4	15	TRBJ2-3	CASSPRDTHVGTQYF
TRBV3-1/TRBV3-2	15	TRBJ2-7	CASSHSKGTEPEQYF
TRBV7-2	15	TRBJ2-7	CASSSSSGIPYEQYF
TRBV6-5	14	TRBJ1-2	CASSYSTGIYGYTF
TRBV18	12	TRBJ2-4	CASSPETGVQYF
TRBV7-9	17	TRBJ2-1	CASSLGPSGSTYNEQFF
TRBV12-5	12	TRBJ1-4	CASGSRGEKLFF
TRBV28	13	TRBJ1-5	CASRTGINQPQHF
TRBV6-5	14	TRBJ1-1	CASSTGQGLAEAFF
TRBV2	14	TRBJ1-2	CASSDGRGNYGYTF
TRBV5-1	14	TRBJ2-7	CASGLDGGSLEQYF
TRBV5-4	15	TRBJ1-6	CASSSTGGGNSPLHF
TRBV6-5	13	TRBJ2-7	CASSPLGGYEQYF
TRBV4-1	17	TRBJ1-5	CASSQDLQGRLNQPQHF
TRBV12-3/TRBV12-4	13	TRBJ1-2	CASSLKVSGGRVF
TRBV5-1	15	TRBJ2-1	CATRAGGIFYNEQFF
TRBV20-1	11	TRBJ1-2	CSAPPRAGDTF
TRBV5-1	16	TRBJ2-7	CASSPRTQGSAYEQYF
TRBV5-4	12	TRBJ1-2	CASSQGLGGYTF
TRBV6-5	14	TRBJ2-5	CASREAAHQETQYF
TRBV18	15	TRBJ1-5	CASSPTDGGSQPQHF
TRBV7-8	13	TRBJ1-5	CASSLGESQPQHF
TRBV3-1/TRBV3-2	14	TRBJ1-2	CASSQDARSGGYTF
TRBV5-1	14	TRBJ2-7	CASSLTGSPYEQYF
TRBV5-5	14	TRBJ2-1	CASSWTGPPNEQFF
TRBV10-3	15	TRBJ2-3	CAISEVAGSADTQYF
TRBV4-3	15	TRBJ1-4	CASSPSRGAGEKLFF
TRBV3-1/TRBV3-2	14	TRBJ2-5	CASSPEGAPETQYF
TRBV18	13	TRBJ1-2	CASSQGVPYGYTF
TRBV10-3	11	TRBJ2-7	CATFGQYEQYF
TRBV18	14	TRBJ1-4	CASSFSATNEKLFF
TRBV7-2	13	TRBJ2-7	CASSPQGLDEQYF
TRBV11-1	16	TRBJ2-1	CASSRTGTSGYNEQFF
TRBV3-1/TRBV3-2	15	TRBJ2-1	CASSRKRTGGNEQFF
TRBV29-1	14	TRBJ1-2	CSVAPRQANYGYTF
TRBV13	15	TRBJ2-3	CASSSLGLGTDTQYF
TRBV5-4	14	TRBJ1-1	CASIKGLEDTEAFF
TRBV7-3	15	TRBJ1-1	CASSFTGTGNTEAFF
TRBV7-2	15	TRBJ2-3	CASSLRGAYTDTQYF
TRBV19	15	TRBJ1-2	CASSSWVGQHYGYTF
TRBV9	14	TRBJ2-1	CASSVGGGYNEQFF